Presented here are 27 T cell receptor beta chains from one specimen sequenced in a study of cytomegalovirus exposure and HLA in healthy donors. TCRdb's copy holds only in-frame clones and misses some; the assay was immunoSEQ multiplex PCR. The sample has around 160,000 clones; roughly nine tenths are singletons. Material for sequencing was PBMCs. The receptors here all came from a young woman in good health and CMV-seropositive.

This rearrangement joins TRBV4-1 to TRBJ2-1; a possible D gene is TRBD1 (5 bases). V lost 0 bases, J lost 2 bases, and 20 bases lay in between. The CDR3 runs 19 residues. Germline CDR1 is MGHRA and CDR2 is YSYEKL. The CDR3 sequence is CASSQESQTAIPTYNEQFF. In DNA form, the CDR3 reads TGCGCCAGCAGCCAAGAGAGCCAGACAGCGATCCCGACCTACAATGAGCAGTTCTTC.

The chain uses TRBV2 and TRBJ1-4; D remains ambiguous. The CDR3 loop spans 15 amino acids. The germline CDR1 and CDR2 sequences are SNHLY and FYNNEI. With 2 bases removed from V and 7 bases from J, the gap between germline ends came to 14 bases. This CDR3 reads CASSESGPRAEKLFF. The CDR3 DNA reads TGTGCCAGCAGTGAATCGGGCCCGCGGGCTGAAAAACTGTTTTTT.

This clone has just one count. V usage is TRBV27 and J usage is TRBJ2-7; 7 bases line up with TRBD1. The CDR3 extends over 16 amino acids. CDR1 and CDR2 (germline): MNHEY, SMNVEV (reference sequence). Losses at the gene ends were 5 bases for V and 5 bases for J; bases not matched to a gene: 15. This CDR3 reads CASSHFFQGDVNEQYF. CDR3 coding DNA: TGTGCCAGCAGTCATTTTTTCCAGGGGGACGTAAACGAGCAGTACTTC.

The chain combines TRBV5-1 with TRBJ2-7, with a possible D match to TRBD2 (6 bases). V lost 4 bases to trimming and J lost 3 bases, with 17 bases between them. CDR1 SGHRS and CDR2 YFSETQ come from the germline V gene. This CDR3 region has 15 residues. As DNA, the CDR3 is TGCGCCAGCAGCCCCCTTTCGGGGGTAGACTACGAGCAGTACTTC. Encoded protein: CASSPLSGVDYEQYF.

The gene calls are TRBV6-5 and TRBJ1-1; D is undetermined. Per the germline V gene, CDR1 is MNHEY and CDR2 is SVGAGI. The length of the CDR3 is 16 residues. Trimming stripped 4 bases from V and 4 bases from J, with 19 bases between. CDR3 coding DNA: TGTGCCAGCAGTTCCGAGAGTGGCCGTAGAGGCACTGAAGCTTTCTTT. This codes for CASSSESGRRGTEAFF.

This clone turned up a few times. The rearrangement links TRBV18 to TRBJ1-1; D may be TRBD1 (6 bases). The CDR3 loop spans 13 amino acids. Germline V gives CDR1 KGHSH, CDR2 LQKENI. Deletions cut 6 bases from V and 1 base from J, with 9 bases between. CDR3 in amino acids: CASSETGNTEAFF. The CDR3 region has the DNA TGTGCCAGCTCGGAGACAGGGAACACTGAAGCTTTCTTT.

The chain joins TRBV4-1 to TRBJ2-1; 10 nucleotides match TRBD2. In germline, CDR1 is MGHRA, CDR2 YSYEKL. The V and J ends lost 4 bases and 8 bases, in that order; junction bases with no gene match: 8. This CDR3 contains 15 residues. The CDR3 region is CASSRLAGEWDEQFF. The CDR3, as DNA: TGCGCCAGCAGCCGGCTAGCGGGAGAGTGGGATGAGCAGTTCTTC.

The chain couples TRBV30 to TRBJ2-7; no reliable D call. This CDR3 region has 10 residues. Germline V gene data show CDR1 as GTSNPN and CDR2 as SVGIG (reference sequence). V was clipped by 7 bases and J by 6 bases, with 10 bases between them. CDR3 sequence reads: CAYETGEQYF. In nucleotides, the CDR3 is TGTGCCTACGAGACGGGCGAGCAGTACTTC.

The chain recombines TRBV18 with TRBJ2-2, with 8 bases that match TRBD1. V gave up 8 bases and J gave up 7 bases; unmatched junction bases: 12. Germline V gene data show CDR1 as KGHSH and CDR2 as LQKENI. This CDR3 contains 15 residues. CDR3 sequence reads: CASQPRQGTNGELFF. CDR3 sequence (DNA): TGTGCCAGCCAGCCGCGACAGGGGACGAACGGGGAGCTGTTTTTT.

The chain carries TRBV5-1 and TRBJ1-1, with D possibly matching TRBD1 (5 bases). CDR1 and CDR2 (germline): SGHRS, YFSETQ. Trimming cost V 1 base and J 0 bases, with 10 bases left between them. The CDR3 is 15 amino acids. This chain's CDR3 is CASSLLEGVNTEAFF. The CDR3 DNA reads as TGCGCCAGCAGCTTGTTGGAAGGGGTGAACACTGAAGCTTTCTTT.

V gene TRBV7-8 combines with J gene TRBJ1-3, with D perhaps TRBD1 (5 bases). The CDR3 contains 15 residues. From germline, CDR1 is SGHVS and CDR2 FQNEAQ. V shed 1 base and J shed 0 bases, with 7 bases lying between them. As DNA, the CDR3 is TGTGCCAGCAGCTTAGGCGGGGGCTCTGGAAACACCATATATTTT. Translating gives CASSLGGGSGNTIYF.

This chain uses TRBV5-4 with TRBJ1-2, with a tentative D call TRBD1 (6 bases). CDR1 SGHNT and CDR2 YYREEE come from the germline V gene (reference sequence). Trimming shortened V by 0 bases and J by 8 bases, and 20 bases separated the two germline ends. This CDR3 has 16 amino acids. The CDR3 region has the DNA TGTGCCAGCAGCTTGGGAGGGACACGACGAGAAGAAGGCTACACCTTC. This gives the protein CASSLGGTRREEGYTF.

Ten or more counts support this clone. CDR3 in DNA: TGTGCCAGTAACACTCTAGCGGGGGGGATAGATACGCAGTATTTT. Protein: CASNTLAGGIDTQYF. The V and J genes are TRBV19 and TRBJ2-3; 12 bases fit TRBD2. CDR1 is LNHDA, CDR2 SQIVND, per germline (reference sequence). The CDR3 loop spans 15 amino acids. V dropped 7 bases and J dropped 5; count of bases not matched to a gene: 7.

The V and J genes are TRBV11-3 and TRBJ1-5; the D gene is possibly TRBD1 (5 bases). The CDR3 runs to 15 residues. Trimming left V 0 bases short and J 4 bases short, with 10 bases between. Germline CDR1 is SGHNT and CDR2 is YENEEA. CDR3 in amino acids: CASSLESGANQPQHF. The CDR3 nucleotides read TGTGCCAGCAGCTTAGAGAGCGGGGCTAATCAGCCCCAGCATTTT.

This rearrangement joins TRBV27 to TRBJ2-3; D is unclear. The CDR3 extends over 14 amino acids. Trimming shortened V by 3 bases and J by 0 bases, and 7 bases separated the two germline ends. Germline CDR1 and CDR2: MNHEY and SMNVEV (reference sequence). CDR3 region: CASSFKRSTDTQYF. In nucleotides, the CDR3 is TGTGCCAGCAGTTTTAAGCGAAGCACAGATACGCAGTATTTT.

The J gene is TRBJ2-3, the V gene TRBV27; 9 positions agree with TRBD2. Losses at the gene ends were 2 bases for V and 1 base for J; bases not matched to a gene: 1. The CDR3 has 15 amino acids. Germline V CDR1 and CDR2: MNHEY, SMNVEV (reference sequence). For the CDR3, the DNA is TGTGCCAGCAGTTTACAGCGGGAGGGCACAGATACGCAGTATTTT. Encoded protein: CASSLQREGTDTQYF.

The V and J genes are TRBV6-4 and TRBJ1-2; TRBD1 aligns across 7 bases. The germline V gene has CDR1 MRHNA and CDR2 SNTAGT. CDR3 length: 17 residues. The CDR3 DNA reads as TGTGGCCAGCAGGGGGGAGCCGGACTCTGGGGCAACTATGGCTACACCTTC. This codes for CGQQGGAGLWGNYGYTF.

The gene calls are TRBV6-1 and TRBJ2-3; 8 bases map to TRBD2. Germline CDR1 reads MNHNS; CDR2 reads SASEGT. The CDR3 consists of 16 residues. V lost 4 bases, J lost 0 bases, and 6 bases stayed unmatched. In DNA form, the CDR3 reads TGTGCCAGCAGTGGACTAGCGCCTGCTAGCACAGATACGCAGTATTTT. It encodes CASSGLAPASTDTQYF.

This clone was counted once. The rearrangement uses TRBV5-6 and TRBJ1-4, with TRBD1 matching 11 bases. From germline, CDR1 is SGHDT and CDR2 YYEEEE. The CDR3 covers 14 residues. V was pared by 0 bases and J by 10 bases, with 2 bases of the junction left unmatched. CDR3 region: CASSLGTGGGKLFF. The CDR3 bases are TGTGCCAGCAGCTTGGGGACAGGGGGCGGAAAACTGTTTTTT.

The rearrangement links TRBV12-5 to TRBJ2-5; D may be TRBD2 (5 bases). The CDR3 runs 14 residues. CDR1 LGHNT and CDR2 FRNRAP come from the germline V gene. V lost 1 base and J 5 bases, leaving 11 bases between the germline ends. For the CDR3, the DNA is TGTGCTAGTGGTTTGGGAGGAGGCGTGGAGACCCAGTACTTC. Translating gives CASGLGGGVETQYF. Full variable domain (outside the CDR3, taken from reference TRBV12-5 and TRBJ2-5): DARVTQTPRHKVTEMGQEVTMRCQPILGHNTVFWYRQTMMQGLELLAYFRNRAPLDDSGMPKDRFSAEMPDATLATLKIQPSEPRDSAVYFCASGLGGGVETQYFGPGTRLLVL.

The chain joins TRBV7-6 to TRBJ2-7; TRBD2 matches 13 bases. Losses at the gene ends were 5 bases for V and 6 bases for J; bases not matched to a gene: 7. Germline V gives CDR1 SGHVS, CDR2 FNYEAQ. This CDR3 is 15 amino acids long. This CDR3 is CASSRALAGGPEQYF. For the CDR3, the DNA is TGTGCCAGCAGCCGCGCACTAGCGGGAGGGCCCGAGCAGTACTTC. Supplemented by reference TRBV7-6 and TRBJ2-7, the full variable domain reads GAGVSQSPRYKVTKRGQDVALRCDPISGHVSLYWYRQALGQGPEFLTYFNYEAQQDKSGLPNDRFSAERPEGSISTLTIQRTEQRDSAMYRCASSRALAGGPEQYFGPGTRLTVT.

V gene TRBV5-6 combines with J gene TRBJ1-5; TRBD1 might be the D (6 bases). Germline V gives CDR1 SGHDT, CDR2 YYEEEE. The germline V and J ends were trimmed by 4 bases and 8 bases, with 13 bases remaining between them. This CDR3 is 13 amino acids long. CDR3 residues: CASSAWGGKPQHF. CDR3 DNA: TGTGCCAGCAGCGCTTGGGGGGGCAAGCCCCAGCATTTT.

The rearrangement uses TRBV5-1 and TRBJ2-2, with 7 bases lining up with TRBD1. The germline CDR1 and CDR2 sequences are SGHRS and YFSETQ. The J segment lost 2 bases and the V segment lost 9 bases, leaving 10 bases of the junction unmatched. The CDR3 extends over 15 amino acids. This CDR3 is CATSGTAPNTGELFF. CDR3 nucleotide sequence: TGCGCCACATCCGGGACAGCCCCTAACACCGGGGAGCTGTTTTTT.

This chain connects TRBV10-3 to TRBJ2-3; 13 nucleotides align to TRBD2. Germline V gives CDR1 ENHRY, CDR2 SYGVKD. The junction had 19 bases not matched to a gene; V was cut back by 7 bases and J by 6 bases. CDR3 size: 19 residues. Here the CDR3 reads CAITTTPSGTSGEVDTQYF. The CDR3 nucleotides are TGTGCCATCACCACGACCCCCTCTGGGACTAGCGGGGAGGTGGATACGCAGTATTTT.

The chain carries TRBV9 and TRBJ2-6; D is perhaps TRBD2 (6 bases). The length of the CDR3 is 15 residues. V lost 4 bases and J lost 0, with 8 bases in between. In germline, CDR1 is SGDLS, CDR2 YYNGEE. CDR3 sequence reads: CASSWGVSGANVLTF. Written as DNA, the CDR3 is TGTGCCAGCAGCTGGGGGGTCTCTGGGGCCAACGTCCTGACTTTC.

V usage is TRBV4-3 and J usage is TRBJ2-1; D not certain. The CDR3 has 13 residues. CDR1 is LGHNA and CDR2 is YSLEER in the germline V gene. The V end lost 0 bases, the J end lost 6 bases, and 6 bases lay between the germline ends. CDR3 protein: CASSQDAGNEQFF. CDR3 sequence (DNA): TGCGCCAGCAGCCAAGATGCAGGCAATGAGCAGTTCTTC.

This clone appeared once. The chain employs TRBV11-2 and TRBJ2-5; 13 positions agree with TRBD2. This CDR3 comprises 19 residues. The germline V gene encodes CDR1 SGHAT and CDR2 FQNNGV. Trimming took 5 bases from V and 0 from J; bases not matched to a gene: 12. In DNA, the CDR3 is TGTGCCAGCAGCCGCCACCCGGGACTAGCGGGGCTGTACCAAGAGACCCAGTACTTC. This translates into CASSRHPGLAGLYQETQYF.